Presented here are 18 T cell receptor beta chains from one specimen sequenced in a study of cytomegalovirus exposure and HLA in healthy donors. Some clones are missing from TCRdb's copy, which holds only in-frame ones; the method was immunoSEQ multiplex PCR. The sample contains 250,000 to 400,000 clones, around 90% of which appear only once. Sequenced sample: PBMCs. All receptors derive from a man aged 25 to 40 in good health and CMV-seronegative.

The rearrangement links TRBV29-1 to TRBJ2-1, with TRBD2 matching over 13 bases. The V segment lost 4 bases and the J segment 4 bases; nucleotides outside the gene matches: 7. The V gene's germline CDR1 is SQVTM and CDR2 ANQGSEA. This CDR3 is 16 amino acids long. The CDR3 spells CSVGTSGGLGYNEQFF. Written as DNA, the CDR3 is TGCAGCGTTGGGACTAGCGGGGGACTGGGGTACAATGAGCAGTTCTTC.

The CDR3 spells CASRAEAYNEQFF. In DNA form, the CDR3 reads TGTGCCAGCCGTGCAGAGGCCTACAATGAGCAGTTCTTC. The chain uses TRBV6-1 and TRBJ2-1; no clear D. The germline gives CDR1 MNHNS, CDR2 SASEGT. This CDR3 has 13 amino acids. Trimming cost V 8 bases and J 2 bases, with 10 bases left between them.

The rearrangement uses TRBV6-1 and TRBJ2-1, with 12 bases fitting TRBD2. Germline CDR1 reads MNHNS; CDR2 reads SASEGT. V lost 10 bases and J lost 4; bases outside the gene matches: 2. This CDR3 has 13 residues. Here the CDR3 DNA reads TGTGCCACCGGGACTAGCGGGTACAATGAGCAGTTCTTC. Residues: CATGTSGYNEQFF.

The chain has TRBV27 and TRBJ2-1; perhaps TRBD2 as D (6 bases). CDR3 length: 15 residues. V lost 5 bases and J lost 8, with 19 bases in between. Germline CDR1 and CDR2: MNHEY and SMNVEV (reference sequence). The CDR3 spells CASSRLAGPGHEQFF. DNA for the CDR3: TGTGCCAGCAGTCGTCTGGCGGGGCCGGGCCATGAGCAGTTCTTC.

V usage is TRBV11-2 and J usage is TRBJ2-5, with a tentative D call TRBD2 (7 bases). CDR3 length: 15 residues. Trimming removed 6 bases at V and 7 bases at J, with 21 bases between. Germline assignment: CDR1 SGHAT and CDR2 FQNNGV. CDR3 in DNA: TGTGCCAGCAGTCCCGAGGGGGGGTCTGGTGTGACCCAGTACTTC. Amino acids: CASSPEGGSGVTQYF.

This CDR3 is CASSHGRYEQYF. In nucleotides, the CDR3 is TGCGCCAGCAGTCACGGTCGGTACGAGCAGTACTTC. The V gene is TRBV10-2, the J gene TRBJ2-7; D call uncertain. Germline V CDR1 and CDR2: WSHSY, SAAADI. The CDR3 spans 12 residues. V lost 5 bases and J 4 bases, leaving 9 bases between the germline ends.

The gene calls are TRBV7-7 and TRBJ2-2; 10 bases are a match to TRBD1. This CDR3 is 13 amino acids long. Germline V gene sequence: CDR1 SSHAT, CDR2 FNYEAQ (reference sequence). With 11 bases clipped from V and 6 bases from J, the junction kept 6 bases outside the gene matches. The chain's CDR3 is CAGGQGNAGELFF. CDR3 nucleotides: TGTGCCGGGGGACAGGGGAATGCCGGGGAGCTGTTTTTT.

CDR3 in amino acids: CASSPQNRAASSLNYGYTF. The CDR3 coding sequence is TGTGCCAGCTCACCCCAGAACAGGGCCGCATCCTCCCTTAACTATGGCTACACCTTC. This rearrangement joins TRBV18 to TRBJ1-2; D may be TRBD1 (6 bases). The V and J ends lost 3 bases and 1 base respectively, with 24 bases between them. Germline V CDR1 and CDR2: KGHSH, LQKENI. The CDR3 extends over 19 amino acids.

The CDR3 nucleotides read TGTGCCAGCAGCGAAGGGACATCCGTCTACGAGCAGTACTTC. Amino acids: CASSEGTSVYEQYF. The chain joins TRBV9 to TRBJ2-7, with D tentatively TRBD1 (6 bases). CDR3 length: 14 amino acids. With 3 bases removed from V and 3 bases from J, the gap between germline ends came to 13 bases. Germline CDR1 SGDLS, CDR2 YYNGEE.

J is TRBJ2-5 and V is TRBV4-1; 9 positions match TRBD2. The CDR3 length is 15 residues. The J segment lost 2 bases and the V segment lost 3 bases, leaving 4 bases of the junction unmatched. CDR1 is MGHRA, CDR2 YSYEKL, per germline. CDR3 bases: TGCGCCAGCAGCCATAAACTAGCGGGTCAAGAGACCCAGTACTTC. Residues: CASSHKLAGQETQYF.

V and J are TRBV7-9 and TRBJ2-2, with unresolved D. From germline, CDR1 is SEHNR and CDR2 FQNEAQ (reference sequence). This CDR3 region has 13 residues. The V end was cut by 3 bases, the J end by 6 bases, with 8 bases between. CDR3 DNA: TGTGCCAGCAGCTTGCCCACGGCCGGGGAGCTGTTTTTT. Protein product: CASSLPTAGELFF.

The chain recombines TRBV11-2 with TRBJ2-3; 8 positions match TRBD2. CDR3 length: 17 amino acids. CDR1 is SGHAT, CDR2 FQNNGV, per germline. After removal of 5 bases from V and 2 bases from J, the junction contained 12 bases not matched to a gene. The CDR3 DNA sequence: TGTGCCAGCAGCCCATGGTCGGGGGGGCGAGTCACAGATACGCAGTATTTT. Its protein product is CASSPWSGGRVTDTQYF.

V and J are TRBV4-1 and TRBJ1-5; 11 nucleotides align to TRBD1. Trimming at V came to 4 bases and at J to 8 bases, leaving 7 bases not matched to a gene. This CDR3 is 15 amino acids long. Germline assignment: CDR1 MGHRA and CDR2 YSYEKL. The CDR3 protein is CASSLGQGEGEPQHF. The CDR3 bases are TGCGCCAGCAGCCTGGGACAGGGGGAAGGTGAGCCCCAGCATTTT.

V is TRBV27 and J is TRBJ1-1; TRBD1 is a possible D gene (6 bases). Germline CDR1 MNHEY, CDR2 SMNVEV (reference sequence). With 6 bases removed from V and 4 bases from J, the gap between germline ends came to 12 bases. CDR3 size: 13 residues. The CDR3 here is CASRLGGGTEAFF. CDR3 bases: TGTGCCAGCAGGTTAGGGGGGGGCACTGAAGCTTTCTTT.

The chain carries TRBV7-6 and TRBJ1-1, with TRBD1 as a possible D gene (5 bases). This CDR3 contains 13 residues. Trimming took off 2 bases at V and 7 bases at J, with 11 bases between the two ends. Germline V CDR1 and CDR2: SGHVS, FNYEAQ. The CDR3 DNA follows: TGTGCCAGCAGCTTAAGTAAAACAGGTGAAGCTTTCTTT. It is translated as CASSLSKTGEAFF.

The chain joins TRBV7-9 to TRBJ1-2, with TRBD1 identical over 12 bases. V lost 2 bases, J lost 8 bases, and 9 bases stayed unmatched. The CDR3 is made up of 16 amino acids. The germline V gene has CDR1 SEHNR and CDR2 FQNEAQ (reference sequence). For the CDR3, the DNA is TGTGCCAGCAGCTTATCGTCGGGACAGGGGGCGGGAGGCTACACCTTC. Translating it yields CASSLSSGQGAGGYTF.

This clone was seen a handful of times. A junction boundary mismatches the germline segment, possibly from a read error. The chain has TRBV6-6 and TRBJ2-5; weak D call: TRBD2 (5 bases). Germline V gene sequence: CDR1 MNHNY, CDR2 SVGAGI (reference sequence). The CDR3 sequence is 10 residues long. The CDR3 coding sequence is TGCGCAACAGAGCGGGAGACCCAGTACTTC. Amino acids: CATERETQYF.

J is TRBJ1-6 and V is TRBV27, with a weak D call TRBD1 (6 bases). Trimming took off 4 bases at V and 10 bases at J, with 8 bases between the two ends. The germline V gene encodes CDR1 MNHEY and CDR2 SMNVEV (reference sequence). This CDR3 region has 12 residues. DNA of the CDR3: TGTGCCAGCAGTTCACAGGGATCACCCCTCCACTTT. Translating it yields CASSSQGSPLHF.